The rows below give T cell receptor beta chains drawn from one sample of a study of blood T cell repertoires in COVID-19. Method: immunoSEQ multiplex PCR; TCRdb's copy keeps in-frame clones and lacks some. The table records some 250,000 clones, 80% to 90% of them present only once. The specimen was PBMCs or T cells enriched from blood (not recorded which). These receptor sequences come from a woman between 45 and 65 years old who had recovered from COVID-19. Each CDR3 is given without its conserved first and last residue. D genes are given only for firm matches.

v_call	j_call	d_call	cdr3_aa
TRBV5-1	TRBJ2-3	TRBD2	ASSQREGRTDTQY
TRBV28	TRBJ1-2	.	ASSFPYSLFPYGYT
TRBV4-2	TRBJ1-3	.	ASSQDNSRGNTIY
TRBV28	TRBJ2-2	.	ASSLLTSSTGELF
TRBV25-1	TRBJ2-3	.	ASSRGLNTDTQY
TRBV6-5	TRBJ2-7	.	ASTPAGLGEQY
TRBV2	TRBJ1-4	.	ASSAGRSGATNEKLF
TRBV5-1	TRBJ2-7	TRBD2	ASSLVAGPNYEQY
TRBV28	TRBJ1-1	TRBD1	ASRGTGGYTEAF
TRBV2	TRBJ2-7	TRBD2	ASSPLAAATYEQY
TRBV5-1	TRBJ1-1	.	ASSQDTAGTEAF
TRBV10-1	TRBJ1-1	.	ATTAGSLTEAF
TRBV3-1/TRBV3-2	TRBJ2-2	TRBD2	ASSQTSGYTGELF
TRBV6-4	TRBJ2-1	.	ASSDTAIGEQF
TRBV19	TRBJ2-2	.	ASSISHTGELF
TRBV3-1/TRBV3-2	TRBJ1-6	TRBD1	ASSQEGGNRGSSPLH
TRBV5-1	TRBJ2-2	TRBD1	ASSLDWTGGTGELF
TRBV7-6	TRBJ1-4	TRBD1	ASSLHLGTGYTNEKLF
TRBV28	TRBJ2-2	.	ASSDGSPNTGELF
TRBV7-2	TRBJ2-7	TRBD2	ASSATVGLAAEQY
TRBV10-3	TRBJ1-4	.	AISVQNNEKLF
TRBV28	TRBJ2-7	TRBD2	ASSTNQGGLFYEQY
TRBV30	TRBJ1-1	.	ACSRGSTEAF
TRBV2	TRBJ2-3	TRBD1	ASSFWTGGSDTQY
TRBV7-8	TRBJ2-7	.	ASSSPRVVYPYEQY
TRBV19	TRBJ2-6	.	ASREQGLSGANVLT
TRBV15	TRBJ2-7	.	ATSRDPRGLTREQY
TRBV6-1	TRBJ2-2	.	ASSERRDTGELF
TRBV2	TRBJ2-1	TRBD2	ASSDLLAGQREQF
TRBV28	TRBJ2-7	TRBD2	ASSFRTSGTDEQY